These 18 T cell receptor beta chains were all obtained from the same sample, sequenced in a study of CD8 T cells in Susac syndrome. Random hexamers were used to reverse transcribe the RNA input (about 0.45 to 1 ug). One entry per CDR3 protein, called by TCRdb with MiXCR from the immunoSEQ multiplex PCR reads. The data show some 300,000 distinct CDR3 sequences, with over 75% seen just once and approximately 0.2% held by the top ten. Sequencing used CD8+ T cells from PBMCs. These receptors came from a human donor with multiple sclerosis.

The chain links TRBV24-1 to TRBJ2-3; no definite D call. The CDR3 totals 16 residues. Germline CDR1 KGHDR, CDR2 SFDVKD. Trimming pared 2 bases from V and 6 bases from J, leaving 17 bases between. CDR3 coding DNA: TGTGCCACCAGTGATTCCCCTGGATGGAGTGCCGATACGCAGTATTTT. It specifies CATSDSPGWSADTQYF.

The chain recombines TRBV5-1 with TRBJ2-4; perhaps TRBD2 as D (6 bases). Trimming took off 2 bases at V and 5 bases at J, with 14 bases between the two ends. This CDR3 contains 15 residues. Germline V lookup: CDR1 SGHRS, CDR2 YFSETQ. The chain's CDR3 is CASSFSRGEENIQYF. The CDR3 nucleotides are TGCGCCAGCAGCTTTTCTAGAGGGGAGGAAAACATTCAGTACTTC.

This CDR3 is CASSPHGAETQYF. The CDR3 DNA reads as TGTGCCAGCAGTCCTCATGGGGCGGAGACCCAGTACTTC. The rearrangement links TRBV6-5 to TRBJ2-5, with a weak D call TRBD1 (5 bases). The CDR3 covers 13 residues. Trimming removed 5 bases from V and 5 bases from J, with 12 bases in between. Germline V gene sequence: CDR1 MNHEY, CDR2 SVGAGI.

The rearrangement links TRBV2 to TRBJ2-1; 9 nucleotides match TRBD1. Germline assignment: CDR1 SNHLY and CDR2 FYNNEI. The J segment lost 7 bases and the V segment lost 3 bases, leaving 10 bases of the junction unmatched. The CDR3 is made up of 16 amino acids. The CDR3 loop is CASSDRDRDRWNEQFF. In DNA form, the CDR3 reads TGTGCCAGCAGTGACCGGGACAGGGACCGTTGGAATGAGCAGTTCTTC.

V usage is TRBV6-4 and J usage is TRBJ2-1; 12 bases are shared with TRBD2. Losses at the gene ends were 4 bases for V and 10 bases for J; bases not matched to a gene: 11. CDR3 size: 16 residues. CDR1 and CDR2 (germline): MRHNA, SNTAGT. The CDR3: CASSAETSGRPEEQFF. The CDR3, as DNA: TGTGCCAGCAGTGCCGAGACTAGCGGGAGACCAGAGGAGCAGTTCTTC.

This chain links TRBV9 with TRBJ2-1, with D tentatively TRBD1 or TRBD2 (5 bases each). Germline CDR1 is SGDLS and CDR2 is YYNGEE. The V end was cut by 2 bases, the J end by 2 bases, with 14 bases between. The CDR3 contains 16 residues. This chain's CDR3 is CASSVSGTGAYNEQFF. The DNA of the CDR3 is TGTGCCAGCAGCGTTTCCGGGACGGGTGCCTACAATGAGCAGTTCTTC.

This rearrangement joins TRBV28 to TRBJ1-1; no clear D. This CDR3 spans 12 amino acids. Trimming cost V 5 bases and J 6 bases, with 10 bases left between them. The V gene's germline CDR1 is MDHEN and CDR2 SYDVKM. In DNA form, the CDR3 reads TGTGCCAGCAGTGTGTGGGGAGCTGAAGCTTTCTTT. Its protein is CASSVWGAEAFF. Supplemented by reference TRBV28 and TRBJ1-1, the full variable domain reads DVKVTQSSRYLVKRTGEKVFLECVQDMDHENMFWYRQDPGLGLRLIYFSYDVKMKEKGDIPEGYSVSREKKERFSLILESASTNQTSMYLCASSVWGAEAFFGQGTRLTVV.

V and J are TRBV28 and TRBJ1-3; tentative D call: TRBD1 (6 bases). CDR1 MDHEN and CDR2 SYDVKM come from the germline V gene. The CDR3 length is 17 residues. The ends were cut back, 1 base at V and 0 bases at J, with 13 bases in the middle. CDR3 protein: CASSLSGGRSSGNTIYF. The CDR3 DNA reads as TGTGCCAGCAGTTTATCGGGGGGCAGAAGCTCTGGAAACACCATATATTTT.

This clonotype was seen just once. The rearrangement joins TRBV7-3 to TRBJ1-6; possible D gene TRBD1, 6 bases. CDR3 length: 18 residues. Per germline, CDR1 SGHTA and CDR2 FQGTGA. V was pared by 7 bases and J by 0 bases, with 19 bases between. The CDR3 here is CASTPTDRLSSYNSPLHF. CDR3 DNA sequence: TGTGCCAGCACCCCTACCGACAGGTTGAGCTCCTATAATTCACCCCTCCACTTT.

This CDR3 reads CASGDFSSYEQYF. CDR3 in DNA: TGTGCCAGCGGGGACTTTAGCTCCTACGAGCAGTACTTC. This chain uses TRBV27 with TRBJ2-7; weak D call: TRBD2 (6 bases). Trimming shortened V by 8 bases and J by 0 bases, and 11 bases separated the two germline ends. This CDR3 has 13 amino acids. In germline, CDR1 is MNHEY, CDR2 SMNVEV (reference sequence).

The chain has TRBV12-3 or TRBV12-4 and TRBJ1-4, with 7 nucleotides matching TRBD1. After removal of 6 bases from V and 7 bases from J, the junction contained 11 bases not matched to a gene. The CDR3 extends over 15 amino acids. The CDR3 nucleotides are TGTGCCAGCAGCCCTGGGACAGTTGGGCGTGAAAAACTGTTTTTT. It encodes CASSPGTVGREKLFF.

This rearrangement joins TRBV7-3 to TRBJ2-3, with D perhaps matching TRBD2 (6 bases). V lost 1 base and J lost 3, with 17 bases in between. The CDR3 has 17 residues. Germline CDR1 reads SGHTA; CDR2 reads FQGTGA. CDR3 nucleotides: TGTGCCAGCAGCTTAAGGTTTGGGGGGAGAGAGACAGATACGCAGTATTTT. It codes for CASSLRFGGRETDTQYF.

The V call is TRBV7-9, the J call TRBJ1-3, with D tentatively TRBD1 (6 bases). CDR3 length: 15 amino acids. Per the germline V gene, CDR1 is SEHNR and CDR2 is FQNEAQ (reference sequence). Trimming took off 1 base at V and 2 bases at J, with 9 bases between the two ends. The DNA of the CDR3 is TGTGCCAGCAGCTTAGAGCCAGGGGCTGGAAACACCATATATTTT. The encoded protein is CASSLEPGAGNTIYF.

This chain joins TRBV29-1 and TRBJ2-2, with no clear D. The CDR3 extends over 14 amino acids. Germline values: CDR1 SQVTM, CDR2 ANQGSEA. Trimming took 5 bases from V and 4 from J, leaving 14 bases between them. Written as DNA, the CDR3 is TGCAGCGTTCTGGCGGCGAAGGGCACCGGGGAGCTGTTTTTT. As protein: CSVLAAKGTGELFF.

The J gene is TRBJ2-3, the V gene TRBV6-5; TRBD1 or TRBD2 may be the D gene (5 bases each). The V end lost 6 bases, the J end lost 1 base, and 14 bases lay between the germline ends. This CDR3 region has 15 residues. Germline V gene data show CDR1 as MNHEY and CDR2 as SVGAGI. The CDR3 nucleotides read TGTGCCAGCAGCTCGACCGGGACGGGCACAGATACGCAGTATTTT. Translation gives CASSSTGTGTDTQYF.

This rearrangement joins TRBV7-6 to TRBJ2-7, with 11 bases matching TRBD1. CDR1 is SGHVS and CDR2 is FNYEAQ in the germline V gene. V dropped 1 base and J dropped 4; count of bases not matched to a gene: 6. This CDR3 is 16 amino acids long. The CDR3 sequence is CASSLGTGGSMYEQYF. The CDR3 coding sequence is TGTGCCAGCAGCTTAGGGACAGGGGGCTCCATGTACGAGCAGTACTTC.

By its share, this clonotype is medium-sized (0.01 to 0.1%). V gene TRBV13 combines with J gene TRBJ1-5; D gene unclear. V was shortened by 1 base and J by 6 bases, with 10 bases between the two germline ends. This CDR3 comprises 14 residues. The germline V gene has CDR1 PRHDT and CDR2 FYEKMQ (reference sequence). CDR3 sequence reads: CASSLAGDGQPQHF. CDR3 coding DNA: TGTGCCAGCAGCTTAGCTGGGGATGGTCAGCCCCAGCATTTT.

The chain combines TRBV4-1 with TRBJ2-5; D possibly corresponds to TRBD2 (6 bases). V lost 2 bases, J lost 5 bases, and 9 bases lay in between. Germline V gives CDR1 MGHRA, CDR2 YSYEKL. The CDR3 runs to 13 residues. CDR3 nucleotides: TGCGCCAGCAGCCAAACAGGAGGGGAGACCCAGTACTTC. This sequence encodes CASSQTGGETQYF.